In its sample, the clone carrying this T cell receptor beta chain was seen once. Antigen: not known. Germline V gene sequence: CDR1 SGHRS, CDR2 YFSETQ. Trimming took off 0 bases at V and 4 bases at J, with 11 bases between the two ends. The CDR3 loop spans 15 amino acids. The data are from a study of T-cell reconstitution after alpha-beta-depleted transplantation in children. Overall study results and limits: T-cell counts and diversity were attributed mostly to newly produced T cells one year after transplant. The study traced high day-60 TCRbeta diversity in some patients to surviving recipient T cells and thymic progenitors. Roughly two months post-transplant, alpha-beta T cells reportedly originated from several hundred graft clones that had expanded.

Preparing the TCRbeta library involved the use of unique molecular identifiers. TCRdb reprocessed the PCR reads with MiXCR, giving one entry per CDR3 protein. The table has about 240,000 distinct CDR3 sequences, about 23% seen once. V usage is TRBV5-1 and J usage is TRBJ1-5; D is possibly TRBD1 (5 bases). The sequences come from PBMCs, collected before TCRalphabeta/CD19-depleted stem cell transplant. This sequence originates from a girl aged 2-10 years with Fanconi anemia, due to receive a stem cell transplant. The CDR3: CASSLVAGMNQPQHF. The CDR3 bases are TGCGCCAGCAGCTTGGTGGCAGGGATGAATCAGCCCCAGCATTTT.